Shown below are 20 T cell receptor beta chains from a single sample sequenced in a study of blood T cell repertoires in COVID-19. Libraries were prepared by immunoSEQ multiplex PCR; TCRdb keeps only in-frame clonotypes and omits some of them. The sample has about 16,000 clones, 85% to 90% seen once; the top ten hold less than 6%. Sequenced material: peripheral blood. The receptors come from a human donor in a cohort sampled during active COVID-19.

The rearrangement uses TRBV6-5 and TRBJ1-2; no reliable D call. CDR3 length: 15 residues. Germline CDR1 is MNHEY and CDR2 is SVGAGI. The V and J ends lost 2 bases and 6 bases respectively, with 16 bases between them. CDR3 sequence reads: CASSYNVLQRNGYTF. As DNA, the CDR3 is TGTGCCAGCAGTTACAATGTCCTCCAGAGGAATGGCTACACCTTC.

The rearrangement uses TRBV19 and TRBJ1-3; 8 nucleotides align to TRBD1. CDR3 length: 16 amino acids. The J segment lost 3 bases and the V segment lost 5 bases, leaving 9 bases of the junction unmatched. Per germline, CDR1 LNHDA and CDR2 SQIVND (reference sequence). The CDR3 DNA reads TGTGCCAGTAGTGGTCTACAGGGGGTAGTTGGAAACACCATATATTTT. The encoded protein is CASSGLQGVVGNTIYF.

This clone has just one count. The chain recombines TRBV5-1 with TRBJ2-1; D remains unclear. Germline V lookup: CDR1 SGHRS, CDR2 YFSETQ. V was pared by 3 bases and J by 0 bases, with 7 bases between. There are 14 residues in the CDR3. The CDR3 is CASSSPGSYNEQFF. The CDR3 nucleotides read TGCGCCAGCAGCTCACCGGGCTCCTACAATGAGCAGTTCTTC.

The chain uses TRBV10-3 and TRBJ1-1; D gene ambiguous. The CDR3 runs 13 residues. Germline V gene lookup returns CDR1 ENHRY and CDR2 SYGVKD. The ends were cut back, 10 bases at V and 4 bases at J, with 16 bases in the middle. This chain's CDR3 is CATLGTTVTEAFF. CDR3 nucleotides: TGTGCCACCCTGGGTACTACGGTCACTGAAGCTTTCTTT.

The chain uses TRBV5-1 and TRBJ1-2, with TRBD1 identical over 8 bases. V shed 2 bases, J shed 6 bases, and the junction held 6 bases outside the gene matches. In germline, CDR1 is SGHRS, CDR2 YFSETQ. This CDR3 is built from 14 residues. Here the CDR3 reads CASSLSGGANGYTF. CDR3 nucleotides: TGCGCCAGCAGCTTATCAGGGGGCGCGAATGGCTACACCTTC.

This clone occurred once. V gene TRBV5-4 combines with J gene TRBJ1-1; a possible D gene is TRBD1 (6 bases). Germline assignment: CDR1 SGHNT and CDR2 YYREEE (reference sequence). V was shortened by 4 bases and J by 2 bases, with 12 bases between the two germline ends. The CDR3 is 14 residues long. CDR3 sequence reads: CASSGRQDNTEAFF. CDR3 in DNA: TGTGCCAGCAGCGGCCGACAGGATAACACTGAAGCTTTCTTT.

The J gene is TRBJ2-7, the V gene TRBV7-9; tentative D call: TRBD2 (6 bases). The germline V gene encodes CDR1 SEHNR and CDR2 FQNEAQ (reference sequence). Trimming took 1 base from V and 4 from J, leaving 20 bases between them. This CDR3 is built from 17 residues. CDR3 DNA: TGTGCCAGCAGCTTAGTGGTGAACCGGGACTTCATATACGAGCAGTACTTC. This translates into CASSLVVNRDFIYEQYF.

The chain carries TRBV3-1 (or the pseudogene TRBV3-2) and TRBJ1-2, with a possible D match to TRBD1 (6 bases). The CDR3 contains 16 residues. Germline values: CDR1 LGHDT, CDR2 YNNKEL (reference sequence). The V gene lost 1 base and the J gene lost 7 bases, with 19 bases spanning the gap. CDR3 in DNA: TGTGCCAGCAGCCAAGGTCAGACAGAGTTGGGGGCTGGCTACACCTTC. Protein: CASSQGQTELGAGYTF.

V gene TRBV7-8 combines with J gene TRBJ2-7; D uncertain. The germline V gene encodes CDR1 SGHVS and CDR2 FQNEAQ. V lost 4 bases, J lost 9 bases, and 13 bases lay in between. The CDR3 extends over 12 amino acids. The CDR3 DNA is TGTGCCAGCAGCTCCCGCGGATCCGGGCAGTACTTC. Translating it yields CASSSRGSGQYF.

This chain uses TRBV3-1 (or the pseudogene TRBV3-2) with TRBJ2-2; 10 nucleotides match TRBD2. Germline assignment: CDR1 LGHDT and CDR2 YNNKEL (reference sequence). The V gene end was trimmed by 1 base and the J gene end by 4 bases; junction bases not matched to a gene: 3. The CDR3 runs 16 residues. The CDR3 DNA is TGTGCCAGCAGCCAAGCACTAGCGGGGATCACCGGGGAGCTGTTTTTT. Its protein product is CASSQALAGITGELFF.

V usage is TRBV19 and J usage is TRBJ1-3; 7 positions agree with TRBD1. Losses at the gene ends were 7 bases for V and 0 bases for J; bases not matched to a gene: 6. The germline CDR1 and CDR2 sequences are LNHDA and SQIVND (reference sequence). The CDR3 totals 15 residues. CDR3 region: CASKGQAYSGNTIYF. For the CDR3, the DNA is TGTGCCAGTAAAGGACAGGCCTACTCTGGAAACACCATATATTTT.

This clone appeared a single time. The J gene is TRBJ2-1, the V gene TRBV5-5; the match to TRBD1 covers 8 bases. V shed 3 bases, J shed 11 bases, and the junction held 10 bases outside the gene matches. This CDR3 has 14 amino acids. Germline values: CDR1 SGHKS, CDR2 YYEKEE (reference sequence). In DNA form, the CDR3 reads TGTGCCAGCAGCTCCGTAGGACAGGGTGCCCAGCAGTTCTTC. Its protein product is CASSSVGQGAQQFF.

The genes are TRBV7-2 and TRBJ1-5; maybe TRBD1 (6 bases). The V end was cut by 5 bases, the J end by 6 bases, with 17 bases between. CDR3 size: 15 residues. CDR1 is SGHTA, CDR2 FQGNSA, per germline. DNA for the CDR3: TGTGCCAGCAGCCAACTACAGGGAATGGGTCAGCCCCAGCATTTT. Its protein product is CASSQLQGMGQPQHF.

This chain's CDR3 is CASSLGPGRVGEQFF. The CDR3 DNA follows: TGCGCCAGCAGCTTGGGTCCGGGCAGGGTTGGGGAGCAGTTCTTC. This chain links TRBV5-1 with TRBJ2-1; a possible D gene is TRBD1 (5 bases). Deletions cut 0 bases from V and 10 bases from J, with 17 bases between. CDR1 SGHRS and CDR2 YFSETQ come from the germline V gene. The CDR3 extends over 15 amino acids.

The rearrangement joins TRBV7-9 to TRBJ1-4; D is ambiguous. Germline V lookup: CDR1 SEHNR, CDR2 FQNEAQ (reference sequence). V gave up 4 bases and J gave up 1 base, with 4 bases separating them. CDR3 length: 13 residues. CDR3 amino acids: CASSSQTNEKLFF. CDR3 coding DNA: TGTGCCAGCAGCTCACAAACTAATGAAAAACTGTTTTTT.

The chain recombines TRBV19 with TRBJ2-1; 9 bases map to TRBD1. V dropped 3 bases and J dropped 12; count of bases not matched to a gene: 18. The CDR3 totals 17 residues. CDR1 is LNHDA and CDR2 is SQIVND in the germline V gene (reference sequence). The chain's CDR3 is CASSIRWGQGPLDVQFF. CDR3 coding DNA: TGTGCCAGTAGTATTAGGTGGGGACAGGGCCCCCTGGATGTGCAGTTCTTC.

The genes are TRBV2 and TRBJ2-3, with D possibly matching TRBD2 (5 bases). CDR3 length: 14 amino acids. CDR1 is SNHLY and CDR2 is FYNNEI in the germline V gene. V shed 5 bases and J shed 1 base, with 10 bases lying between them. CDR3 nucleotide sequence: TGTGCCAGCAGTAGCGGAAGAGGCACAGATACGCAGTATTTT. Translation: CASSSGRGTDTQYF.

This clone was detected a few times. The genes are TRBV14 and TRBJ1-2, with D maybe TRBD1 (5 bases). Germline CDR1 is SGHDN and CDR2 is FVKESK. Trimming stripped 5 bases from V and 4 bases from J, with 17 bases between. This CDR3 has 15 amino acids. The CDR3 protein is CASSVVDSPLYGYTF. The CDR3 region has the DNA TGTGCCAGCAGCGTAGTCGACAGTCCCCTCTATGGCTACACCTTC.

CDR3 coding DNA: TGCGCCAGCAGCGGGACAAGGTCCAACACCGGGGAGCTGTTTTTT. Protein product: CASSGTRSNTGELFF. The chain joins TRBV10-1 to TRBJ2-2; D may be TRBD1 (6 bases). The CDR3 runs 15 residues. Germline values: CDR1 WNHNN, CDR2 SYGVQD (reference sequence). The V end was cut by 6 bases, the J end by 2 bases, with 13 bases between.

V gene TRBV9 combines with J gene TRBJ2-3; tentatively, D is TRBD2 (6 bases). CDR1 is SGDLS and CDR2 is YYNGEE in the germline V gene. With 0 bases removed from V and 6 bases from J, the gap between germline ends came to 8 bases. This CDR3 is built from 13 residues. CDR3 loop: CASSVGLADTQYF. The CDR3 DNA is TGTGCCAGCAGCGTAGGTCTAGCGGATACGCAGTATTTT.